The rows below give T cell receptor beta chains drawn from one sample of a study of blood T cells in healthy people across ages. In TCRdb, the 5' RACE reads were re-called with MiXCR into one record per CDR3 protein. The sample shows hundreds of thousands of distinct CDR3 sequences, 45% to 50% of them seen only once. Sequencing was carried out using blood. The source of these receptors is a woman aged 55-70 years in good health. CDR3s include the opening cysteine and the closing phenylalanine or tryptophan. D genes are given only for firm matches. Rows may omit the clone size; those that give it use once, few, many or a size class.

j_call	clone_size	v_call	d_call	cdr3_nt	cdr3_aa
TRBJ2-3	NA	TRBV7-3	TRBD2	TGTGCCAGCAGCTCCCTACTAGCGGGAGGTACAGATACGCAGTATTTT	CASSSLLAGGTDTQYF
TRBJ1-1	NA	TRBV25-1	NA	TGTGCCAGCATCAGGCAGGGCGGCGCTGAAGCTTTCTTT	CASIRQGGAEAFF
TRBJ2-5	NA	TRBV20-1	NA	TGCAGTGCTAGTCGTCCGGGCCCCCCCCAAGAGACCCAGTACTTC	CSASRPGPPQETQYF
TRBJ2-7	few	TRBV10-3	TRBD1	TGTGCCATCGAGAGGGGGCCCTGGGACGAGCAGTACTTC	CAIERGPWDEQYF
TRBJ2-1	NA	TRBV11-2	TRBD2	TGTGCCAGCAGCTTGAATGGGGGGGCTAGCGGGAAGTGGTACAATGAGCAGTTCTTC	CASSLNGGASGKWYNEQFF
TRBJ1-1	few	TRBV29-1	NA	TGCAGCGTTGACCAGGGCACGAACACTGAAGCTTTCTTT	CSVDQGTNTEAFF
TRBJ2-7	NA	TRBV7-2	NA	TGTGCCAGCAGCTTGAGACAGCTATCCTACGAGCAGTACTTC	CASSLRQLSYEQYF
TRBJ1-2	NA	TRBV4-2	TRBD1	TGTGCCAGCAGCGGGGACAGGGTTGGCTACACCTTC	CASSGDRVGYTF
TRBJ2-1	NA	TRBV4-3	NA	TGCGCCAACAGCCGCGGGAACGGACCGGTCAATGAACAGTTCTTC	CANSRGNGPVNEQFF
TRBJ2-1	NA	TRBV6-2/TRBV6-3	NA	TGTGCCAGCAGTTTCCTAACTAGGAATGAGCAGTTCTTC	CASSFLTRNEQFF
TRBJ2-1	NA	TRBV6-2/TRBV6-3	NA	TGTGCCAGCAAGGACTGGAGGGCCATTGAGCAGTTCTTC	CASKDWRAIEQFF
TRBJ1-3	NA	TRBV6-1	NA	TGTGCCAGCAGTGAAACGCAGAGGACAGCTGGAAACACCATATATTTT	CASSETQRTAGNTIYF
TRBJ2-3	few	TRBV29-1	TRBD2	TGCAGCGTGGGAGCGGGAGTAATTTCGGATACAGATACGCAGTATTTT	CSVGAGVISDTDTQYF
TRBJ1-1	NA	TRBV7-9	NA	TGTGCCAGCAGCCCGCAATCAGGGGTTCTGAACACTGAAGCTTTCTTT	CASSPQSGVLNTEAFF
TRBJ2-7	NA	TRBV12-3/TRBV12-4	NA	TGTGCCAGCAGTACGGTCGACTACGAGCAGTACTTC	CASSTVDYEQYF
TRBJ2-1	NA	TRBV6-2/TRBV6-3	TRBD2	TGTGCCAGCAGCCCCGGGAGGAGCAATGAGCAGTTCTTC	CASSPGRSNEQFF
TRBJ2-7	once	TRBV6-7	NA	TGTGCCAGCACCCTATGTGGGTCCGAGCAGTACTTC	CASTLCGSEQYF
TRBJ2-2	NA	TRBV7-2	TRBD1	TGTGCCAGCAACCTTAGGACAGGGTCGGGCACCGGGGAGCTGTTTTTT	CASNLRTGSGTGELFF
TRBJ2-1	once	TRBV7-7	NA	TGTGCCAGCAGCCCTCGAGCGGGTCAATCGGGTGAGCAGTTCTTC	CASSPRAGQSGEQFF
TRBJ2-7	NA	TRBV24-1	NA	TGTGCCACCAGTGATCCCTCGGGGAGGGGGGATCCCTACGAGCAGTACTTC	CATSDPSGRGDPYEQYF
TRBJ2-5	NA	TRBV20-1	TRBD1	TGCAGTGCTAGAGTTGGACCGGGACAGGGTATCCCCCGGAAACAAGAGACCCAGTACTTC	CSARVGPGQGIPRKQETQYF
TRBJ1-4	NA	TRBV12-3/TRBV12-4	NA	TGCGCCAGCAGCCGCGCGGGGGGGTCCCGAGAAAAACTGTTTTTT	CASSRAGGSREKLFF
TRBJ2-5	NA	TRBV27	NA	TGTGCCAGCAGTGTCACAGGGTGGGAGACCCAGTACTTC	CASSVTGWETQYF
TRBJ2-3	few	TRBV28	NA	TGTGCCAGCACCCGTAATCAGGGGGGCTGGCGCACAGATACGCAGAATTTT	CASTRNQGGWRTDTQNF
TRBJ2-7	NA	TRBV7-9	NA	TGTGCCAGCAGCGGCTCCGACTATTACGAGCAGTACTTC	CASSGSDYYEQYF
TRBJ1-6	NA	TRBV7-8	NA	TGTGCCAGCATGGGGGGGGCGTCCTATAATTCACCCCTCCACTTT	CASMGGASYNSPLHF
TRBJ2-7	NA	TRBV2	NA	TGTGCCAGCAGTGACTTTCGCGAGCAGTACTTC	CASSDFREQYF
TRBJ2-1	NA	TRBV2	TRBD2	TGTGCCAGCAGTGTCCGTGGCGGGAGCTCCTACAATGAGCAGTTCTTC	CASSVRGGSSYNEQFF
TRBJ1-2	NA	TRBV24-1	NA	TGTGCCACCAGTGAATCCTCTTCCACAGGGTTTTTAGATGGCTACACCTTC	CATSESSSTGFLDGYTF